Listed here are 32 T cell receptor beta chains from one sample, sequenced in a study of OX40 agonist ivuxolimab in advanced cancers. The library relied on the immunoSEQ multiplex PCR assay. TCRdb's version of the immuneACCESS table is confined to in-frame rearrangements and falls short of the full clone set. An unresolved V gene accounts for under half of the shortfall where checked; the remainder is of unknown origin. The table for this sample lists about 62,000 clones; roughly 80% of them were counted only once. The leading ten clones occupy 5% to 6% of the sample. The specimen comprised CD4+ or CD8+ T cells sorted from blood, sampled in a trial of the OX40 agonist ivuxolimab. The receptors derive from an adult with an advanced solid tumor such as melanoma, head and neck, liver or kidney cancer.

The rearrangement links TRBV7-3 to TRBJ1-4, with D possibly matching TRBD1 (5 bases). Germline V gives CDR1 SGHTA, CDR2 FQGTGA. The CDR3 has 15 amino acids. V shed 5 bases and J shed 1 base, with 11 bases lying between them. DNA of the CDR3: TGTGCCAGCAGCCAAAATGGGGGAACTAATGAAAAACTGTTTTTT. This gives the protein CASSQNGGTNEKLFF.

In its sample, this clone was seen a few times. V gene TRBV2 combines with J gene TRBJ2-7; D is perhaps TRBD2 (5 bases). The CDR3 length is 12 residues. The V gene's germline CDR1 is SNHLY and CDR2 FYNNEI. V lost 8 bases and J 1 base, leaving 9 bases between the germline ends. CDR3 sequence (DNA): TGTGCCAGCGGTCGGGGTTCCTACGAGCAGTACGTC. It translates to CASGRGSYEQYV.

This clone appeared a single time. A read error may produce the germline difference seen at one junction end. CDR3 DNA sequence: TGCGCCAGCAGCCAAGATGTCAGGGAATGGACAGATACGCAGTATTTT. Residues: CASSQDVREWTDTQYF. The genes are TRBV5-8 and TRBJ2-3, with TRBD1 as a possible D gene (5 bases). The germline V gene encodes CDR1 SGHTS and CDR2 YDEGEE. The CDR3 contains 16 residues.

On this clone: One junction end disagrees with the germline gene, perhaps due to a read error. The rearrangement joins TRBV7-7 to TRBJ2-2; 8 positions match TRBD1. The length of the CDR3 is 14 residues. Germline V lookup: CDR1 SSHAT, CDR2 FNYEAQ (reference sequence). In nucleotides, the CDR3 is TGTGCTAGCAGCTTTCAGGGGGCAACCGGGGAGCTGTTTTTT. Protein product: CASSFQGATGELFF.

This clone has a handful of counts. The chain carries TRBV28 and TRBJ2-7; D is undetermined. V was trimmed by 4 bases and J by 2 bases, leaving 3 bases between them. Germline assignment: CDR1 MDHEN and CDR2 SYDVKM. The length of the CDR3 is 11 residues. The CDR3 protein is CASSSPYEQYV. The CDR3 DNA sequence: TGTGCCAGCAGTTCCCCCTACGAGCAGTACGTC.

The chain has TRBV7-9 and TRBJ2-1, with 10 bases aligning to TRBD1. Germline CDR1 reads SEHNR; CDR2 reads FQNEAQ (reference sequence). The CDR3 length is 15 residues. J lost 6 bases, V lost 2 bases, and 4 bases had no gene match. CDR3 coding DNA: TGTGCCAGCAGCTTATTATGGACAGGGGGCAATGAGCAGTTCTTC. Its protein is CASSLLWTGGNEQFF. Full variable domain (missing parts from reference TRBV7-9 and TRBJ2-1): DTGVSQNPRHKITKRGQNVTFRCDPISEHNRLYWYRQTLGQGPEFLTYFQNEAQLEKSRLLSDRFSAERPKGSFSTLEIQRTEQGDSAMYLCASSLLWTGGNEQFFGPGTRLTVL.

This sequence joins TRBV13 and TRBJ2-5, with D unresolved. This CDR3 spans 13 amino acids. Germline V gene lookup returns CDR1 PRHDT and CDR2 FYEKMQ (reference sequence). Trimming cost V 0 bases and J 4 bases, with 6 bases left between them. The CDR3, as DNA: TGTGCCAGCAGCTTAGGAGCCTCAGAGACCCAGTACTTC. Residues: CASSLGASETQYF.

The chain employs TRBV4-3 and TRBJ2-2; TRBD2 matches at 10 bases. The CDR3 totals 16 residues. CDR1 LGHNA and CDR2 YSLEER come from the germline V gene. The trim removed 2 bases at V and 8 bases at J, leaving 8 bases unmatched. The chain's CDR3 is CASSQTGTSDRGELFF. CDR3 sequence (DNA): TGCGCCAGCAGCCAAACCGGGACTAGCGACCGGGGGGAGCTGTTTTTT.

This clone was picked up one time. The chain has TRBV2 and TRBJ2-3, with TRBD2 identical over 7 bases. The CDR3 extends over 16 amino acids. With V trimmed by 7 bases and J by 2 bases, 12 bases remained unmatched. Germline CDR1 is SNHLY and CDR2 is FYNNEI. The CDR3 DNA is TGTGCCAGCAACCGAGACCCAGCGGGATTCACAGATACGCAGTATTTT. It encodes CASNRDPAGFTDTQYF.

The chain couples TRBV5-1 to TRBJ2-7; D may be TRBD1 or TRBD2 (5 bases each). This CDR3 contains 13 residues. V was cut by 5 bases and J by 7 bases, with 16 bases left in between. In germline, CDR1 is SGHRS, CDR2 YFSETQ. CDR3 sequence (DNA): TGCGCCAGCAGTTACGGGACCGAGGGGGAGCAGTACGTC. This sequence encodes CASSYGTEGEQYV.

The sample holds one count of this clone. This sequence joins TRBV27 and TRBJ1-1, with D unclear. V lost 3 bases to trimming and J lost 7 bases, with 12 bases between them. CDR1 and CDR2 from the germline V gene are MNHEY and SMNVEV (reference sequence). This CDR3 comprises 13 residues. The CDR3 DNA reads TGTGCCAGCAGTTTCTCCATCGGCCATGAAGCTTTCTTT. It translates to CASSFSIGHEAFF.

This clone was seen just once. The chain has TRBV7-4 and TRBJ1-3; 9 positions agree with TRBD1. V gave up 5 bases and J gave up 2 bases; unmatched junction bases: 7. Germline CDR1 SGHVT, CDR2 SQSDAQ. CDR3 length: 16 residues. In DNA form, the CDR3 reads TGTGCCAGCAGCGCCCGGGACAGGGTGGCTGGAAACACCATATATTTT. It specifies CASSARDRVAGNTIYF.

The chain employs TRBV27 and TRBJ1-2; no clear D gene. V was cut by 6 bases and J by 6 bases, with 14 bases left in between. The germline gives CDR1 MNHEY, CDR2 SMNVEV (reference sequence). The CDR3 spans 13 residues. The DNA for the CDR3 is TGTGCCAGCAGCCCCACCTCGGGCCATGGCTACACCTTC. This sequence encodes CASSPTSGHGYTF.

The chain is built from TRBV10-3 and TRBJ2-3; D gene uncertain. V shed 8 bases and J shed 0 bases, with 3 bases lying between them. The germline V gene encodes CDR1 ENHRY and CDR2 SYGVKD. The CDR3 runs 11 residues. The CDR3 DNA reads as TGTGCCATCTCGAGCACAGATACGCAGTATTTT. Its translation is CAISSTDTQYF.

This chain connects TRBV7-2 to TRBJ1-4, with 9 positions matching TRBD1. The CDR3 has 15 amino acids. V shed 3 bases, J shed 8 bases, and the junction held 7 bases outside the gene matches. CDR1 and CDR2 from the germline V gene are SGHTA and FQGNSA. For the CDR3, the DNA is TGTGCCAGCAGCTTGCAACAGGGGGCGCGAGAAAAACTGTTTTTT. Its translation is CASSLQQGAREKLFF.

This chain uses TRBV28 with TRBJ1-2; perhaps TRBD1 as D (5 bases). The CDR3 is 15 residues long. V shed 4 bases and J shed 4 bases, with 16 bases lying between them. Germline V gene sequence: CDR1 MDHEN, CDR2 SYDVKM. Here the CDR3 reads CASSSISGHRYGYTF. The CDR3 DNA follows: TGTGCCAGCAGTTCGATTTCAGGGCACCGCTATGGCTACACCTTC.

This sequence joins TRBV28 and TRBJ2-5, with a possible D match to TRBD2 (7 bases). CDR1 is MDHEN and CDR2 is SYDVKM in the germline V gene. V was cut by 6 bases and J by 2 bases, with 16 bases left in between. The CDR3 sequence is 15 residues long. CDR3 sequence: CASRREGGRQETQYF. The DNA for the CDR3 is TGTGCCAGCAGGAGGGAGGGGGGCAGACAAGAGACCCAGTACTTC.

This chain uses TRBV6-4 with TRBJ2-1, with 8 nucleotides matching TRBD2. Germline CDR1 MRHNA, CDR2 SNTAGT. With V trimmed by 5 bases and J by 3 bases, 6 bases remained unmatched. The CDR3 is made up of 15 amino acids. The CDR3 DNA reads TGTGCCAGCAGTCCCGGGACTAGACTCTACAATGAGCAGTTCTTC. This translates into CASSPGTRLYNEQFF.

The chain links TRBV11-1 to TRBJ2-5, with D uncertain. The germline V and J ends were trimmed by 3 bases and 2 bases, with 4 bases remaining between them. This CDR3 spans 12 amino acids. Looked up from germline, CDR1 is SGHAT and CDR2 is FQDESV (reference sequence). The CDR3 here is CASSFGQETQYF. The CDR3 bases are TGTGCCAGCAGCTTTGGTCAAGAGACCCAGTACTTC. The entire variable domain, with the rest obtained from reference TRBV11-1 and TRBJ2-5, is as follows: EAEVAQSPRYKITEKSQAVAFWCDPISGHATLYWYRQILGQGPELLVQFQDESVVDDSQLPKDRFSAERLKGVDSTLKIQPAELGDSAMYLCASSFGQETQYFGPGTRLLVL.

The chain is built from TRBV5-1 and TRBJ2-3, with a tentative D call TRBD1 (6 bases). V dropped 8 bases and J dropped 2 bases, with 18 bases sitting between them. Germline-derived CDR1 and CDR2 are SGHRS and YFSETQ. CDR3 length: 15 residues. The CDR3: CASNKNTGTTDTQYF. CDR3 coding DNA: TGCGCCAGTAATAAAAATACAGGGACCACAGATACGCAGTATTTT.

The V gene is TRBV27, the J gene TRBJ1-2; D may be TRBD1 (6 bases). The germline CDR1 and CDR2 sequences are MNHEY and SMNVEV (reference sequence). The CDR3 is 15 residues long. Deletions cut 2 bases from V and 3 bases from J, with 13 bases between. DNA for the CDR3: TGTGCCAGCAGTTTAAGGTGGGAGGGGGACTATGGCTACACCTTC. Its protein is CASSLRWEGDYGYTF.

V usage is TRBV5-6 and J usage is TRBJ1-5; weak D call: TRBD1 (6 bases). The CDR3 extends over 15 amino acids. The germline V gene has CDR1 SGHDT and CDR2 YYEEEE. V was cut by 5 bases and J by 7 bases, with 19 bases left in between. CDR3 amino acids: CASSNTVGGGQPQHF. The CDR3 region has the DNA TGTGCCAGCAGTAACACCGTTGGGGGCGGACAGCCCCAGCATTTT.

This chain uses TRBV4-3 with TRBJ2-7, with a weak D call TRBD2 (6 bases). The CDR3 has 14 amino acids. The V and J ends lost 0 bases and 3 bases respectively, with 9 bases between them. Germline V gene lookup returns CDR1 LGHNA and CDR2 YSLEER. CDR3 region: CASSQDTGVYEQYF. The CDR3 DNA follows: TGCGCCAGCAGCCAAGATACGGGAGTCTACGAGCAGTACTTC.

The J gene is TRBJ1-2, the V gene TRBV18; D possibly corresponds to TRBD1 (5 bases). CDR1 KGHSH and CDR2 LQKENI come from the germline V gene. Trimming stripped 3 bases from V and 8 bases from J, with 10 bases between. The CDR3 length is 12 residues. The CDR3 DNA follows: TGTGCCAGCTCACCCGGGGGAATCGGCTACACCTTC. It translates to CASSPGGIGYTF.

DNA of the CDR3: TGTGCCAGCAGCTTAGAGTGGGTCTCCTTAGCCAAAAACATTCAGTACTTC. Residues: CASSLEWVSLAKNIQYF. The V and J genes are TRBV7-8 and TRBJ2-4, with no clear D. This CDR3 is built from 17 residues. Germline V gene data show CDR1 as SGHVS and CDR2 as FQNEAQ. V lost 1 base, J lost 0 bases, and 13 bases lay in between.

The chain recombines TRBV9 with TRBJ1-5, with a weak D call TRBD1 (5 bases). This CDR3 spans 15 amino acids. Germline loops: CDR1 SGDLS, CDR2 YYNGEE. The V and J ends lost 2 bases and 2 bases respectively, with 11 bases between them. The CDR3 region is CASSVTWGGNQPQHF. In DNA form, the CDR3 reads TGTGCCAGCAGCGTTACTTGGGGCGGCAATCAGCCCCAGCATTTT.

The rearrangement links TRBV5-5 to TRBJ2-7; 7 bases are shared with TRBD1. The CDR3 runs 15 residues. J lost 3 bases, V lost 3 bases, and 9 bases had no gene match. Germline values: CDR1 SGHKS, CDR2 YYEKEE (reference sequence). The chain's CDR3 is CASSSLPGQNYEQYF. For the CDR3, the DNA is TGTGCCAGCAGCTCGCTGCCGGGACAGAACTACGAGCAGTACTTC.

The chain employs TRBV4-1 and TRBJ1-1, with a possible D match to TRBD1 (6 bases). V lost 3 bases, J lost 5 bases, and 16 bases lay in between. Germline V lookup: CDR1 MGHRA, CDR2 YSYEKL. The CDR3 runs to 15 residues. CDR3 sequence (DNA): TGCGCCAGCAGCCAGTCGGGAGGGGGTGGGACTGAAGCTTTCTTT. Protein sequence: CASSQSGGGGTEAFF.

The chain links TRBV4-1 to TRBJ1-5; perhaps TRBD1 as D (6 bases). The CDR3 is 13 residues long. The germline gives CDR1 MGHRA, CDR2 YSYEKL. The V gene lost 3 bases and the J gene lost 6 bases, with 9 bases spanning the gap. In DNA form, the CDR3 reads TGCGCCAGCAGCCAGGGGGCAAGTCAGCCCCAGCATTTT. This translates into CASSQGASQPQHF.

V usage is TRBV4-1 and J usage is TRBJ1-4, with D uncertain. The CDR3 extends over 15 amino acids. The V gene lost 0 bases and the J gene lost 3 bases, with 8 bases spanning the gap. Germline V gives CDR1 MGHRA, CDR2 YSYEKL. The CDR3 protein is CASSQDRGSNEKLFF. CDR3 DNA sequence: TGCGCCAGCAGCCAAGACAGAGGCTCTAATGAAAAACTGTTTTTT.

The rearrangement joins TRBV9 to TRBJ1-3; D is uncertain. This CDR3 contains 15 residues. Trimming removed 0 bases at V and 0 bases at J, with 7 bases between. The germline V gene encodes CDR1 SGDLS and CDR2 YYNGEE. The CDR3 is CASSVGGYSGNTIYF. In DNA, the CDR3 is TGTGCCAGCAGCGTAGGTGGGTACTCTGGAAACACCATATATTTT.

This sequence joins TRBV27 and TRBJ2-7; D ambiguous. This CDR3 region has 13 residues. Per the germline V gene, CDR1 is MNHEY and CDR2 is SMNVEV (reference sequence). V lost 9 bases, J lost 2 bases, and 14 bases lay in between. The CDR3 sequence is CASWGNPPYEQYF. CDR3 nucleotide sequence: TGTGCCAGTTGGGGAAATCCCCCCTACGAGCAGTACTTC.